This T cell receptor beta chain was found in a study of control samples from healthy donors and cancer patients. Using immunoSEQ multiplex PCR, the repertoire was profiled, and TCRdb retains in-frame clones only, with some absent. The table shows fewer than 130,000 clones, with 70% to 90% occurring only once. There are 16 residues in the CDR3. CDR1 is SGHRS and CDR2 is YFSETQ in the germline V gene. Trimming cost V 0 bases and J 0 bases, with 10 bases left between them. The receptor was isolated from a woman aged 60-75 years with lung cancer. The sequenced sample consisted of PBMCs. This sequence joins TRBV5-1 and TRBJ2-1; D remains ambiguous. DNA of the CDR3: TGCGCCAGCAGCTTGGTAACGGCGAGCTCCTACAATGAGCAGTTCTTC. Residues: CASSLVTASSYNEQFF.